The clone carrying this T cell receptor (beta chain) appeared once. The sample originates from a study of blood T cell repertoires in COVID-19. CDR1 is LNHDA and CDR2 is SQIVND in the germline V gene (reference sequence). The V end was cut by 7 bases, the J end by 2 bases, with 25 bases between. This CDR3 region has 18 residues. Per the original data handling: Reference gene primers were amplified, and this amplification served to estimate nucleated cell counts. Repertoires were generated with immunoSEQ multiplex PCR, while TCRdb's copy carries only in-frame clones and drops some. V and J calls and clone size are those listed in that table; D and trimming were worked out from the DNA. The top ten hold almost 8.5% of the sample, which has about 140,000 clones, around 83% seen once.

The receptor's source is a woman in her sixties with acute or convalescent COVID-19. The chain carries TRBV19 and TRBJ2-3; possibly TRBD2 for D (6 bases). Sequences were obtained from peripheral blood. CDR3 amino acids: CASTGRVGGVANTDTQYF. The CDR3 DNA follows: TGTGCCAGTACCGGTCGGGTGGGGGGAGTGGCGAACACAGATACGCAGTATTTT.